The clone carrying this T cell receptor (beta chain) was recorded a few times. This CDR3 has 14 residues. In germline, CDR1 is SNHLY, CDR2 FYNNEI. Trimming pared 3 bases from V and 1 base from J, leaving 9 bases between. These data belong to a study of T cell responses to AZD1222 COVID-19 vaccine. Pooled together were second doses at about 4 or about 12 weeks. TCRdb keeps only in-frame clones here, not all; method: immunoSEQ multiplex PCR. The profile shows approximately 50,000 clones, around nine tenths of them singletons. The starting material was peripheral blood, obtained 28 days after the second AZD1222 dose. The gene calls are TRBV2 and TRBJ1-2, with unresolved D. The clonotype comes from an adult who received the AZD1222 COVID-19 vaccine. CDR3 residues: CASSDPTYNYGYTF. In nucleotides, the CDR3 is TGTGCCAGCAGTGACCCGACATATAACTATGGCTACACCTTC.